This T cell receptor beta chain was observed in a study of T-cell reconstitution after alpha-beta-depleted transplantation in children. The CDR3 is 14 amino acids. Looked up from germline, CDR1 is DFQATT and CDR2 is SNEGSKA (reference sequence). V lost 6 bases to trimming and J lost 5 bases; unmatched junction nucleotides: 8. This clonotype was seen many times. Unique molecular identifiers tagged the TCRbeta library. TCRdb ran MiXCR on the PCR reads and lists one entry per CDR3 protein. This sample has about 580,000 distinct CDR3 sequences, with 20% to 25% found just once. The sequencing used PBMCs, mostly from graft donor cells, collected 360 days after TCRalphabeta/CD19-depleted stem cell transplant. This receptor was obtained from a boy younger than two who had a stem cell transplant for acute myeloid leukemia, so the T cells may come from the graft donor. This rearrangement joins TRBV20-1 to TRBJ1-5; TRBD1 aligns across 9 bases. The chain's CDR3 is CSAPDRGGYQPQHF. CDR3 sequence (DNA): TGCAGTGCCCCGGACAGGGGAGGATATCAGCCCCAGCATTTT.